This T cell receptor beta chain originates from a study of blood T cell repertoires in COVID-19. Study-level background: The United States, Italy and Spain were the sources of the acute and convalescent COVID-19 samples. T cells, B-cell-depleted T cells, or PBMCs supplied cDNA or gDNA.

In the authors' workflow: Amplification of reference gene primers was used by the study to estimate nucleated cell counts. Sequencing used immunoSEQ multiplex PCR; TCRdb keeps in-frame clones, though not all of them. D and trimming come from the DNA, and the V and J calls and clone size come from that table. The table has approximately 220,000 clones, 65% to 85% seen once; the top ten hold under 11%. Per the germline V gene, CDR1 is ENHRY and CDR2 is SYGVKD. With 3 bases removed from V and 9 bases from J, the gap between germline ends came to 15 bases. The CDR3 totals 14 residues. This TCR derives from a woman older than 75 with acute or convalescent COVID-19. Sample: peripheral blood. The rearrangement links TRBV10-3 to TRBJ2-1; D is perhaps TRBD2 (6 bases). This chain's CDR3 is CAISDVSGVVEQFF. The CDR3 nucleotides read TGTGCCATCAGTGACGTTTCGGGAGTGGTTGAGCAGTTCTTC.